Listed below are T cell receptor beta chains from one sample, sequenced in a study of radiation and T cells in renal cell carcinoma. Sequencing was performed with immunoSEQ multiplex PCR; in TCRdb, only in-frame clones are kept and a portion is missing. The sample lists about 88,000 clones; about 88% were seen once. Source: blood, taken from a patient whose treatment included radiotherapy and nephrectomy. The receptors come from a man in his forties or fifties with renal cell carcinoma. Both conserved end residues are part of each CDR3. A D gene is named only where the DNA matches it firmly. Some rows mark clone size as missing; the rest say once, few, many or name a class of expanded clone.

j_gene | abundance | v_gene | d_gene | CDR3nt | CDR3aa
TRBJ1-2 | NA | TRBV6-1 | NA | TGTGCCAGCAAAAACAGGGACTCCTATGGCTACACCTTC | CASKNRDSYGYTF
TRBJ1-2 | NA | TRBV4-3 | NA | TGCGCCAGCAGCCAAGATCTTGAGGCATTCTATGGCTACACCTTC | CASSQDLEAFYGYTF
TRBJ1-3 | NA | TRBV5-1 | NA | TGCGCCAGCAGCTTGGAGGGAACCGGAAACACCATATATTTT | CASSLEGTGNTIYF
TRBJ1-5 | NA | TRBV19 | NA | TGTGCCAGTAGTATAGGCTTAAGACAGCCCCAGCATTTT | CASSIGLRQPQHF
TRBJ1-2 | NA | TRBV6-5 | NA | TGTGCCAGCAGTTGGGGATGGGGGAACTATGGCTACACCTTC | CASSWGWGNYGYTF
TRBJ2-1 | NA | TRBV6-4 | TRBD2 | TGTGCCAGCAGTGTGGAGCGGGGCTCCTACAATGAGCAGTTCTTC | CASSVERGSYNEQFF
TRBJ1-5 | NA | TRBV30 | TRBD1 | TGTGCCTGGAGTGCCCCTCAAGGGGGCCTCGGGCAGCCCCAGCATTTT | CAWSAPQGGLGQPQHF
TRBJ2-2 | NA | TRBV29-1 | TRBD1 | TGCAGCGCCCAATCAGGGGGTGTCAACACCGGGGAGCTGTTTTTT | CSAQSGGVNTGELFF
TRBJ2-3 | once | TRBV6-1 | NA | TGTGCCGGAACCGGGAGCCCCACAGATACGCAGTATTTT | CAGTGSPTDTQYF
TRBJ1-2 | few | TRBV14 | NA | TGTGCCAGCAGCCAAGGGTACAGCTATGGCTACACCTTC | CASSQGYSYGYTF
TRBJ1-4 | NA | TRBV19 | NA | TGTGCCAGTAGTAATCCACGAGCAGCCGGGGTGAGGAAACTGTTTTTT | CASSNPRAAGVRKLFF
TRBJ1-5 | NA | TRBV7-9 | TRBD1 | TGTGCCAGCAGCTTCACAGGGGGGAATCAGCCCCAGCATTTT | CASSFTGGNQPQHF
TRBJ2-1 | NA | TRBV6-1 | TRBD2 | TGTGCCAGCAGTCGGGTGCGGGAGAGCCTCGATGAGCAGTTCTTC | CASSRVRESLDEQFF
TRBJ2-4 | once | TRBV5-1 | TRBD2 | TGCGCCAGCAGCCCGCCTACTAGCGGGAGCGGCATTCAGTACTTC | CASSPPTSGSGIQYF
TRBJ1-3 | NA | TRBV18 | NA | TGTGCCAGCTCACTTCCCGGGACACCCGGAAACACCATATATTTT | CASSLPGTPGNTIYF
TRBJ2-7 | NA | TRBV30 | NA | TGTGCCTGGAGTACGTCAGGGAGGCATTACTACGAGCAGTACTTC | CAWSTSGRHYYEQYF
TRBJ1-1 | NA | TRBV2 | NA | TGTGCCAGCACCCTAGAGACAGTTGCGAACACTGAAGCTTTCTTT | CASTLETVANTEAFF
TRBJ2-2 | NA | TRBV19 | NA | TGTGCCAGTAGTATTAGCTCATTCCACGGGGAGCTGTTTTTT | CASSISSFHGELFF
TRBJ2-7 | NA | TRBV7-6 | TRBD2 | TGTGCCAGCAGCCCGGGACTATCCTACGAGCAGTACTTC | CASSPGLSYEQYF
TRBJ1-3 | once | TRBV21-1 | NA | TGTGCCAGCAGCAAAACAGGGGGCCCCTTCTCTGGAAACACCATATATTTT | CASSKTGGPFSGNTIYF
TRBJ2-3 | NA | TRBV9 | TRBD2 | TGTGCCAGCAGCGCTCTAGCGGGTACCCACGGTACGCAGTATTTT | CASSALAGTHGTQYF
TRBJ1-4 | NA | TRBV5-1 | NA | TGCGCCAGCAGCTTGGTACCGGGTGATGAAAAACTGTTTTTT | CASSLVPGDEKLFF
TRBJ2-5 | NA | TRBV28 | NA | TGTGCCAGCAGTTTTGGAGGGCAAGAGACCCAGTACTTC | CASSFGGQETQYF
TRBJ2-1 | NA | TRBV30 | NA | TGTGCCTGGAGTGTACTACAACTCAATGAGCAGTTCTTC | CAWSVLQLNEQFF
TRBJ1-2 | once | TRBV28 | NA | TGTGCCAGCAGAACGACAGCGTATGGCTACACCTTC | CASRTTAYGYTF
TRBJ1-6 | NA | TRBV27 | TRBD1 | TGTGCCAGCAGTTCTATGGGACAGGTGGTTTCACCCCTCCACTTT | CASSSMGQVVSPLHF
TRBJ1-5 | NA | TRBV19 | NA | TGTGCCAGTAGACTTGGTAGAGGGGCTAATCAGCCCCAGCATTTT | CASRLGRGANQPQHF
TRBJ2-7 | NA | TRBV6-1 | NA | TGTGCCAGCAGGGACAGTCTCCCCTACGAGCAGTACTTC | CASRDSLPYEQYF
TRBJ2-7 | NA | TRBV29-1 | TRBD2 | TGCAGCGCCAGCCGTACTAGCGGCTCCTACGAGCAGTACTTC | CSASRTSGSYEQYF
TRBJ2-7 | few | TRBV6-1 | NA | TGTGCCACCCGACAGGACGGTAACTACGAGCAGTACTTC | CATRQDGNYEQYF
TRBJ1-5 | NA | TRBV6-5 | NA | TGTGCCAGCAGTGTGACGGGGGCTGGCAATCAGCCCCAGCATTTT | CASSVTGAGNQPQHF
TRBJ2-5 | NA | TRBV25-1 | TRBD2 | TGTGCCAGCAGTGATGGGACTAGCGGGGGGGAGACCCAGTACTTC | CASSDGTSGGETQYF
TRBJ1-2 | NA | TRBV19 | NA | TGTGCCAGTATCGGACGGCCTTTCACTTTAAACTATGGCTACACCTTC | CASIGRPFTLNYGYTF
TRBJ2-7 | once | TRBV2 | NA | TGTGCCAGCAGTGAACAGATCTACGAGCAGTACTTC | CASSEQIYEQYF
TRBJ1-4 | NA | TRBV6-6 | TRBD1 | TGTGCCAGCAGTTACACAACAGGGGGAAGTGAAAAACTGTTTTTT | CASSYTTGGSEKLFF
TRBJ2-3 | NA | TRBV5-8 | TRBD2 | TGTGCCAGCAGCGGGGGGACTAGTTCCACAGATACGCAGTATTTT | CASSGGTSSTDTQYF
TRBJ2-1 | NA | TRBV5-1 | NA | TGCGCCAGCAGTGGCGGAGACTCCTACAATGAGCAGTTCTTC | CASSGGDSYNEQFF
TRBJ2-6 | once | TRBV7-3 | NA | TGTGCCAGCAGCTTAGACAGTCCCCGAGGCGTGGGGGCCAACGTCCTGACTTTC | CASSLDSPRGVGANVLTF
TRBJ1-5 | NA | TRBV18 | NA | TGTGCCAGCTCACCAGGCCGGGATCAGCCCCAGCATTTT | CASSPGRDQPQHF
TRBJ1-3 | NA | TRBV7-2 | NA | TGTGCCAGCAGCTTATCGCAAATAGGAAACACCATATATTTT | CASSLSQIGNTIYF
TRBJ1-1 | NA | TRBV10-1 | NA | TGCGCCAGCAGATTGGACAGGAACACTGAAGCTTTCTTT | CASRLDRNTEAFF
TRBJ1-6 | NA | TRBV21-1 | NA | TGTGCCAGCAGCCGACCTCCGGCCCGGCCCTATAATTCACCCCTCCACTTT | CASSRPPARPYNSPLHF
TRBJ2-1 | NA | TRBV25-1 | TRBD2 | TGTGCCAGCACCCCGCGGCTAGCGGGAAGCAATGAGCAGTTCTTC | CASTPRLAGSNEQFF
TRBJ2-1 | once | TRBV10-3 | NA | TGTGCCATCAGTGATGCTGACAATGAGCAGTTCTTC | CAISDADNEQFF
TRBJ1-5 | NA | TRBV6-4 | NA | TGTGCCAGGAGCCGATTTATGCAGGGTGGCAATCAGCCCCAGCATTTT | CARSRFMQGGNQPQHF
TRBJ1-2 | few | TRBV5-1 | NA | TGCGCCAGCAGCTTGTGGCAGGGGAGTCGTGGCTACACCTTC | CASSLWQGSRGYTF
TRBJ2-1 | once | TRBV5-1 | TRBD1 | TGCGCCAGCAGCATCACCGGGACAGAGTACAATGAGCAGTTCTTC | CASSITGTEYNEQFF
TRBJ2-7 | NA | TRBV2 | NA | TGTGCCAGCACCAATGGGCATTTGGGATACGAGCAGTACTTC | CASTNGHLGYEQYF
TRBJ2-1 | NA | TRBV5-1 | NA | TGCGCCAGCAGCTTGGCTCAGACTAACAATGAGCAGTTCTTC | CASSLAQTNNEQFF
TRBJ1-2 | NA | TRBV6-5 | NA | TGTGCCAGCAGTTACGGGTCGCGGTCTGCTGTCTATGGCTACACCTTC | CASSYGSRSAVYGYTF
TRBJ2-2 | NA | TRBV5-4 | TRBD1 | TGTGCCAGCAGTCAGGGGGCGGAGACCGGGGAGCTGTTTTTT | CASSQGAETGELFF